The clone carrying this T cell receptor beta chain was observed once. Its antigen is not identified. Sequencing used immunoSEQ multiplex PCR; TCRdb keeps in-frame clones, though not all of them. This repertoire shows just over 2,000,000 clones, approximately 94% found once; its top ten account for approximately 1.2%. Naivety among CD8 cells was defined by CD45RO negativity and positive CCR7 selection, thereby excluding terminally differentiated effector memory CD45RA+ cells. This entry is derived from a study of shared clonotypes between healthy human individuals. General study findings and limits: Estimated richness values were generally larger in naive subsets than in memory subsets. Clonotype sharing levels among donors were expected to vary with sequencing depth.

The specimen sequenced was naive CD8+ T cells sorted from blood. The receptor was derived from a young man in good health.

The DNA for the CDR3 is TGTGCCAGTAGTATTTCCGGGGTTCAGCCCCAGCATTTT. It yields the protein CASSISGVQPQHF. The chain joins TRBV19 to TRBJ1-5; D remains unclear. Germline values: CDR1 LNHDA, CDR2 SQIVND (reference sequence). The CDR3 has 13 amino acids. The V gene lost 3 bases and the J gene lost 6 bases, with 9 bases spanning the gap.